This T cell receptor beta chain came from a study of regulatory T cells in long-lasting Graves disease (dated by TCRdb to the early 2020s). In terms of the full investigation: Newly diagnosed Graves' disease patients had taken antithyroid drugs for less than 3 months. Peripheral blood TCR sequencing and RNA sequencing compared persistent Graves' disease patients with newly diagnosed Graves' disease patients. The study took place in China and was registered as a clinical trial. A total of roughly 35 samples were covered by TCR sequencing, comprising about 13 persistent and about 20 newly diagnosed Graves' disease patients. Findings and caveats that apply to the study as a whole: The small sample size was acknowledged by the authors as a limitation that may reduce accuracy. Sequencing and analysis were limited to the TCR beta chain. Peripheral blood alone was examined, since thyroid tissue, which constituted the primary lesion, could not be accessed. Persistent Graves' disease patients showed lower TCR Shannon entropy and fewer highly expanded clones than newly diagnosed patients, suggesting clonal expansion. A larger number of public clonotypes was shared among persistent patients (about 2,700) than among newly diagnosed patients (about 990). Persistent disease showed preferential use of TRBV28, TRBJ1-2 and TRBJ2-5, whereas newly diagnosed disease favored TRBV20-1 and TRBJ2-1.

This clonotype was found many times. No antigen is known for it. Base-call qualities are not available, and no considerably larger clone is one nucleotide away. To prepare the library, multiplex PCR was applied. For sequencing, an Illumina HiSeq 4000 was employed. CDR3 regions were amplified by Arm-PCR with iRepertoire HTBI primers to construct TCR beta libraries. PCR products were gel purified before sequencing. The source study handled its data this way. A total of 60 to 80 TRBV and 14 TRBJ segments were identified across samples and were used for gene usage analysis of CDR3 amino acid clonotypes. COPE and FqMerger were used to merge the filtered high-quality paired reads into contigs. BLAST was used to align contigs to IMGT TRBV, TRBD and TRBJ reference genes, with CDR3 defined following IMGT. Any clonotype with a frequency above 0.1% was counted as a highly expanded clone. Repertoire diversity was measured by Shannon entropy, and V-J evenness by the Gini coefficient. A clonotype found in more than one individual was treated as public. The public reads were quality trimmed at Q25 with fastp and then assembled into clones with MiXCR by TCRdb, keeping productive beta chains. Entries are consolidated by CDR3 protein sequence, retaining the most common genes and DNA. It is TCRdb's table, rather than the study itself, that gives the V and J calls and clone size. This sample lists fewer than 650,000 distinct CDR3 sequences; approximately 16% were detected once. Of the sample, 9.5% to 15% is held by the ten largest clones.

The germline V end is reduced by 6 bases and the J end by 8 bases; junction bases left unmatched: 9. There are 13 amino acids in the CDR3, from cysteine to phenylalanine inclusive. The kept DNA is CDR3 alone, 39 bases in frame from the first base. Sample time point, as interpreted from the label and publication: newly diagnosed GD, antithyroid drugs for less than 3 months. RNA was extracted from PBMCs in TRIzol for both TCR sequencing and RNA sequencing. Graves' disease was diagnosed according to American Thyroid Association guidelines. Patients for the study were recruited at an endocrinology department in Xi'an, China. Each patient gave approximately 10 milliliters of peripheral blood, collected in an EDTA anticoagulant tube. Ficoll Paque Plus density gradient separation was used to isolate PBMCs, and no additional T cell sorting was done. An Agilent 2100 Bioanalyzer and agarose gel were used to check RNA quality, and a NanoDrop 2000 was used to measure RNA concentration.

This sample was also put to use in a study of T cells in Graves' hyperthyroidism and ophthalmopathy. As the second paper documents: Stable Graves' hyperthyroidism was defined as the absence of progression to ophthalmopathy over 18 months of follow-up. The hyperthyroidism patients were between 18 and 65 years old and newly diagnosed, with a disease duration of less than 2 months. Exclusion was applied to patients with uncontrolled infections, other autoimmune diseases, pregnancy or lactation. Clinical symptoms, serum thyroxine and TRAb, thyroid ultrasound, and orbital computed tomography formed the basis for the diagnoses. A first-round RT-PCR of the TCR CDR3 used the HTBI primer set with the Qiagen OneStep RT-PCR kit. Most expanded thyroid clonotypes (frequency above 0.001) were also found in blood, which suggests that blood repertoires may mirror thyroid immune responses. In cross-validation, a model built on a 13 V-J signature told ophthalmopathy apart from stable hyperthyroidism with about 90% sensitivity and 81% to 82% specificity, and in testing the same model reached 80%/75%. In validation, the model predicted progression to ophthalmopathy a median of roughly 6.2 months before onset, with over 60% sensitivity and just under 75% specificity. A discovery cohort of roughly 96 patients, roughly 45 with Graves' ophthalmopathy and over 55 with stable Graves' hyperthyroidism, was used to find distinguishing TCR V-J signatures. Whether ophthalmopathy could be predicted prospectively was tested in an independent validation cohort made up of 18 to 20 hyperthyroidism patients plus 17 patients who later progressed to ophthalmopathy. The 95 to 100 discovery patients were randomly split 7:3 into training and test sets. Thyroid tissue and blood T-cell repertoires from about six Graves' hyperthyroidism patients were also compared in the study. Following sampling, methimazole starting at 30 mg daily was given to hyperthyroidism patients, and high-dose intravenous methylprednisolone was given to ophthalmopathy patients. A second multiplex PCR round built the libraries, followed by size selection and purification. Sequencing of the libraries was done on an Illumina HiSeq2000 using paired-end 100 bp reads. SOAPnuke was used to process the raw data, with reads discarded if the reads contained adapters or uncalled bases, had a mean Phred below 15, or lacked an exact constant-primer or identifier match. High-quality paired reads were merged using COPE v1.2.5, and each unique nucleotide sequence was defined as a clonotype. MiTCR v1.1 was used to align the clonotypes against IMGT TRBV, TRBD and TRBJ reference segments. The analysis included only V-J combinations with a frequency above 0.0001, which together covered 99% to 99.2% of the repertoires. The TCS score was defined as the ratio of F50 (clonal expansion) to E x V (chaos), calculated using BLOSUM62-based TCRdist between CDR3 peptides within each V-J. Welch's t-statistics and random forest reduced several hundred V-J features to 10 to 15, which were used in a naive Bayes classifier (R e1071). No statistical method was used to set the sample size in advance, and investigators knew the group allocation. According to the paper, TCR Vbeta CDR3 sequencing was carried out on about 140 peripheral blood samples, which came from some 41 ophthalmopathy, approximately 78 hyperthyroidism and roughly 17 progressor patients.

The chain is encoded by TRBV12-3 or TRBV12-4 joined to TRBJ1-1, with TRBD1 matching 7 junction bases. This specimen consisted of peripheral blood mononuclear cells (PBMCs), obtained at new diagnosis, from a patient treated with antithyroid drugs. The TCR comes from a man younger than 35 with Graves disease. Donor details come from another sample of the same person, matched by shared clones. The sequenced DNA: TGTGCCAGCAGCTTACAGGGGACAGCCGAAGCTTTCTTT. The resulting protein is CASSLQGTAEAFF.